The clone carrying this T cell receptor (beta chain) was detected only a few times. What it recognizes is unknown. The V gene end was trimmed by 4 bases and the J gene end by 5 bases; junction bases not matched to a gene: 11. This CDR3 is 17 amino acids long. TCRdb's table, derived via immunoSEQ multiplex PCR, lists solely in-frame clones and lacks some. The profile shows more than 60,000 clones, more than 60% of them singletons. This record comes from a study of vaccination effects on CD4 cells after COVID-19. Study as a whole: The culture medium for 2 million or so PBMC per well included around 10 IU/ml IL-2 and about 9.1 ug/ml peptides. The study, taken as a whole, reports: Few convalescent patients were included, and no early post-infection timepoints were sampled.

Scientists isolated CD4+ T cells after an approximately 11-day culture period ended. This chain links TRBV23-1 with TRBJ1-4; TRBD1 matches 9 bases. TRBV23-1 counts as an open reading frame of uncertain function. The source material was CD4+ T cells from PBMCs cultured without peptide, sampled before COVID-19 vaccination. The TCR comes from a human donor who had a prior SARS-CoV-2 infection. DNA for the CDR3: TGCGCCAGCAGTCGAACAGGGGGCGGCCCTAAGAATGAAAAACTGTTTTTT. Its translation is CASSRTGGGPKNEKLFF.